One sample yielded the 3 T cell receptor beta chains listed below, sequenced in a study of beta chain features in type 1 diabetes listed by TCRdb under 2018. The library was produced with the immunoSEQ multiplex PCR assay. The High Capacity cDNA Reverse Transcription Kit was used to reverse transcribe all of the isolated RNA, meaning that expressed TCRB transcripts were what got sequenced. Drawn from immuneACCESS, this table holds only the in-frame rearrangements with V and J called that TCRdb kept. Clones are partly lost; checked studies trace under half to an unresolved V gene and leave the rest unexplained. The sample has roughly 450,000 clones on record, around 10% of them singletons. 0.04% to 0.05% of the sample is held by the ten biggest clonotypes. The sequenced sample was naive CD4+ T cells from blood. The sample's cell subset or site label is to be understood as: true naive CD4+ T cells. These receptors were collected from a woman under 30 in good health.

The CDR3 protein is CASRQVSGTGETQYF. The CDR3 DNA reads TGTGCCAGCAGACAAGTAAGCGGGACCGGAGAGACCCAGTACTTC. The genes are TRBV5-4 and TRBJ2-5; 7 bases map to TRBD2. Germline V CDR1 and CDR2: SGHNT, YYREEE (reference sequence). V shed 5 bases, J shed 4 bases, and the junction held 11 bases outside the gene matches. The CDR3 loop spans 15 amino acids.

This clone was seen more than once but under ten times. The chain couples TRBV6-6 to TRBJ2-1, with D unresolved. V lost 0 bases and J lost 8, with 8 bases in between. The CDR3 is 13 residues long. Looked up from germline, CDR1 is MNHNY and CDR2 is SVGAGI (reference sequence). The DNA of the CDR3 is TGTGCCAGCAGTTACTCGGTACGGGATGAGCAGTTCTTC. This encodes CASSYSVRDEQFF.

The rearrangement joins TRBV18 to TRBJ1-4, with 9 bases lining up with TRBD1. With V trimmed by 3 bases and J by 9 bases, 11 bases remained unmatched. The CDR3 contains 16 residues. The germline V gene encodes CDR1 KGHSH and CDR2 LQKENI. The DNA of the CDR3 is TGTGCCAGCTCACCGATCAGGGGACAGGGACATCAAAAACTGTTTTTT. It encodes CASSPIRGQGHQKLFF.